One sample yielded the 4 T cell receptor beta chains listed below, sequenced in a study of CD8+ T cells in alopecia areata. After isolation, RNA underwent reverse transcription to generate cDNA as the sequencing template. Sequencing used immunoSEQ multiplex PCR; TCRdb keeps in-frame clones, though not all of them. This table holds about 270,000 clones with no singletons; the top ten claim 1.2%. A sort of pooled cutaneous lymph node cells used CD4, CD8alpha, NKG2D, NKG2ACE and other stains. The source material was CD4+ T cells sorted from a lymph node. The receptors were gathered from a C3H/HeJ mouse with alopecia areata. The MHC haplotype of the strain is H2-k.

About this clone itself: Here the gene names and germline are mouse. The DNA ends 4 residues before the CDR3 does, and the rest of the CDR3 is filled in from the germline J gene. Other DNA sequences within the sample encode an identical CDR3. V gene TRBV1 combines with J gene TRBJ2-5; tentative D call: TRBD2 (6 bases). The germline V and J ends were trimmed by 1 base and 0 bases, with 8 bases remaining between them. The germline V gene encodes CDR1 NSQYPW and CDR2 LRSPGD (reference sequence). CDR3 size: 15 residues. This CDR3 is CTCSAGGVNQDTQYF. CDR3 DNA (partial): TGCACCTGCAGTGCAGGGGGGGTGAACCAAGAC.

In the case of this clone: Gene names are the mouse ones. The CDR3 end lies 4 residues beyond the end of the read and is filled in from the germline J gene. Other DNA variants within this sample encode the same CDR3. The J gene is TRBJ2-5, the V gene TRBV5; no definite D call. The ends were cut back, 1 base at V and 3 bases at J, with 8 bases in the middle. The germline V gene has CDR1 LGHNA and CDR2 YNLKQL (reference sequence). This CDR3 region has 14 residues. CDR3 sequence: CASSQGDIQDTQYF. Partial CDR3 DNA: TGTGCCAGCAGCCAAGGAGACATACAAGAC.

A note on this clone: The genes and germline here are from mouse. The sequenced fragment ends 4 residues before the CDR3 boundary, so the rest is inferred from the germline J gene. Different DNA sequences within this sample yield the same CDR3. V usage is TRBV19 and J usage is TRBJ2-1; D gene ambiguous. Germline V gene sequence: CDR1 FNHDT, CDR2 SITEND (reference sequence). Trimming shortened V by 1 base and J by 2 bases, and 4 bases separated the two germline ends. The CDR3 is 13 amino acids. The CDR3: CASSIQDYAEQFF. CDR3 DNA (partial): TGTGCCAGCAGTATACAGGACTATGCT.

In its sample, this clone was seen a few times. All gene names here are mouse names. The CDR3 goes on 4 residues after the read ends, and that part is filled in from the germline J gene. The sample contains more than one DNA sequence encoding this CDR3. The V gene is TRBV19, the J gene TRBJ2-2, with D maybe TRBD1 (5 bases). The CDR3 length is 14 residues. The V end was cut by 1 base, the J end by 2 bases, with 6 bases between. Germline V CDR1 and CDR2: FNHDT, SITEND (reference sequence). The sequenced CDR3 bases are TGTGCCAGCAGTATACGACAGAACACCGGG. This translates into CASSIRQNTG. In full, the CDR3 is CASSIRQNTGQLYF.